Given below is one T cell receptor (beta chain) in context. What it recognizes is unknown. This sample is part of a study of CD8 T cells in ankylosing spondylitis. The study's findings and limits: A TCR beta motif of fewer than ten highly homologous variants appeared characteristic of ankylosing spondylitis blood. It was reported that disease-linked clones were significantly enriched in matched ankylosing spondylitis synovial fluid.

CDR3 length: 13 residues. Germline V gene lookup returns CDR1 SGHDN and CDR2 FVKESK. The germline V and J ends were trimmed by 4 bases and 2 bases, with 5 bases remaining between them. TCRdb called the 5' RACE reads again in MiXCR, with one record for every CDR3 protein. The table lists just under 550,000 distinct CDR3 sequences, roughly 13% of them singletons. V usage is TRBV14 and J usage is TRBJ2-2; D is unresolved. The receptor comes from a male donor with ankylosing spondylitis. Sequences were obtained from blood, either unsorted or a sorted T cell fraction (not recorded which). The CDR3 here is CASSPINTGELFF. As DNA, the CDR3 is TGTGCCAGCAGCCCTATTAACACCGGGGAGCTGTTTTTT.